Each of the 29 T cell receptor beta chains below was sequenced from the same sample in a study of shared clonotypes between healthy human individuals. TCRdb keeps only in-frame clones here, not all; method: immunoSEQ multiplex PCR. This sample carries millions of clones, over 85% of them seen once, and the ten largest clones take under 0.15%. The sample comprised naive CD4+ T cells sorted from blood. The sample's subset: CD45RA+ positively selected. The receptors were sampled from a man between 18 and 29 years old in good health.

V gene TRBV19 combines with J gene TRBJ1-2; D gene unclear. The CDR3 sequence is 15 residues long. V gave up 6 bases and J gave up 1 base, with 15 bases separating them. Germline V gene lookup returns CDR1 LNHDA and CDR2 SQIVND (reference sequence). CDR3 sequence: CASRLPREGNYGYTF. CDR3 sequence (DNA): TGTGCCAGTAGACTTCCGAGGGAGGGTAACTATGGCTACACCTTC. The whole variable domain, filled in from reference TRBV19 and TRBJ1-2, reads DGGITQSPKYLFRKEGQNVTLSCEQNLNHDAMYWYRQDPGQGLRLIYYSQIVNDFQKGDIAEGYSVSREKKESFPLTVTSAQKNPTAFYLCASRLPREGNYGYTFGSGTRLTVV.

The chain is built from TRBV18 and TRBJ2-7; the D gene is possibly TRBD2 (5 bases). The V gene's germline CDR1 is KGHSH and CDR2 LQKENI. The CDR3 sequence is 15 residues long. Trimming left V 2 bases short and J 0 bases short, with 11 bases between. The CDR3: CASSPAGYSSYEQYF. The CDR3 nucleotides are TGTGCCAGCTCACCAGCGGGTTATTCCTCCTACGAGCAGTACTTC.

This chain links TRBV7-5 with TRBJ1-2; the table names TRBD1, a call not compared with the DNA. TRBV7-5 is a listed pseudogene. The CDR3 is 15 amino acids. The CDR3 DNA sequence: TGTGCCAGAAGCCCCGCTATTCAGGGGTCTATTGGCTACACCTTC. It is translated as CARSPAIQGSIGYTF.

This chain joins TRBV10-3 and TRBJ2-7; D uncertain. Trimming took off 4 bases at V and 3 bases at J, with 10 bases between the two ends. CDR1 and CDR2 (germline): ENHRY, SYGVKD. This CDR3 has 13 residues. CDR3 sequence: CAISVGLDYEQYF. The DNA of the CDR3 is TGTGCCATCAGTGTGGGATTAGACTACGAGCAGTACTTC.

The V call is TRBV30, the J call TRBJ1-2, with 9 bases fitting TRBD1. CDR3 size: 12 residues. The germline CDR1 and CDR2 sequences are GTSNPN and SVGIG (reference sequence). V lost 5 bases, J lost 8 bases, and 6 bases stayed unmatched. DNA of the CDR3: TGTGCCTGGGCTGGGACAGGGAAAGGCTACACCTTC. It translates to CAWAGTGKGYTF.

This chain uses TRBV5-5 with TRBJ2-7; unclear D gene. Trimming pared 3 bases from V and 12 bases from J, leaving 13 bases between. Germline values: CDR1 SGHKS, CDR2 YYEKEE (reference sequence). The CDR3 runs to 11 residues. CDR3 nucleotide sequence: TGTGCCAGCAGCTCGGCCAAAGTGGCGTACTTC. Translated: CASSSAKVAYF.

The chain combines TRBV6-6 with TRBJ2-2; tentatively, D is TRBD2 (5 bases). The V gene's germline CDR1 is MNHNY and CDR2 SVGAGI (reference sequence). Trimming took 2 bases from V and 8 from J, leaving 12 bases between them. The CDR3 contains 14 residues. CDR3 sequence reads: CASSYHRGPGELFF. The CDR3 region has the DNA TGTGCCAGCAGTTACCACCGCGGGCCGGGGGAGCTGTTTTTT.

The rearrangement uses TRBV6-1 and TRBJ1-5; 7 positions match TRBD1. Per the germline V gene, CDR1 is MNHNS and CDR2 is SASEGT. The length of the CDR3 is 18 residues. Trimming took 4 bases from V and 2 from J; bases not matched to a gene: 14. CDR3: CASSGLGFTGQRNQPQHF. CDR3 in DNA: TGTGCCAGCAGTGGACTGGGGTTTACGGGACAGCGCAATCAGCCCCAGCATTTT.

V is TRBV7-2 and J is TRBJ2-6; the D is unclear. The V end lost 1 base, the J end lost 0 bases, and 10 bases lay between the germline ends. From germline, CDR1 is SGHTA and CDR2 FQGNSA. The CDR3 consists of 17 residues. CDR3 sequence reads: CASSLGRERSGANVLTF. For the CDR3, the DNA is TGTGCCAGCAGCTTAGGTAGGGAACGCTCTGGGGCCAACGTCCTGACTTTC.

The chain uses TRBV19 and TRBJ2-5, with D possibly matching TRBD1 (5 bases). The ends were cut back, 1 base at V and 3 bases at J, with 9 bases in the middle. Germline V gives CDR1 LNHDA, CDR2 SQIVND (reference sequence). This CDR3 spans 14 amino acids. The CDR3 nucleotides read TGTGCCAGTAGTATAGCCCAGGGAAAAGAGACCCAGTACTTC. This sequence encodes CASSIAQGKETQYF.

The rearrangement joins TRBV11-2 to TRBJ2-3; 8 bases are a match to TRBD1. The junction had 9 bases not matched to a gene; V was cut back by 1 base and J by 0 bases. Germline-derived CDR1 and CDR2 are SGHAT and FQNNGV. The CDR3 totals 18 residues. In DNA, the CDR3 is TGTGCCAGCAGCTTAGCGTCAGGGGGCCCTATAAGCACAGATACGCAGTATTTT. Its translation: CASSLASGGPISTDTQYF.

This clone has a handful of counts. This CDR3 is also generated by other DNA sequences in the sample. V is TRBV9 and J is TRBJ2-5; D gene unclear. Trimming took off 0 bases at V and 5 bases at J, with 5 bases between the two ends. Germline assignment: CDR1 SGDLS and CDR2 YYNGEE. This CDR3 is built from 12 residues. This CDR3 is CASSVEGETQYF. The CDR3, as DNA: TGTGCCAGCAGCGTAGAGGGTGAGACCCAGTACTTC.

J is TRBJ2-3 and V is TRBV4-1; no firm D call. Germline lookup yields CDR1 MGHRA and CDR2 YSYEKL. With 0 bases removed from V and 2 bases from J, the gap between germline ends came to 12 bases. The CDR3 runs to 16 residues. The CDR3 region is CASSQERGVFTDTQYF. The CDR3 nucleotides are TGCGCCAGCAGCCAAGAGAGAGGCGTGTTCACAGATACGCAGTATTTT.

This chain joins TRBV5-1 and TRBJ2-3, with TRBD1 as a possible D gene (6 bases). This CDR3 is built from 12 residues. V lost 2 bases to trimming and J lost 7 bases, with 8 bases between them. Germline CDR1 and CDR2: SGHRS and YFSETQ. CDR3 sequence reads: CASSLQGNTQYF. The CDR3, as DNA: TGCGCCAGCAGCTTACAGGGCAATACGCAGTATTTT.

The sample holds a few counts of this clone. The chain joins TRBV11-2 to TRBJ2-3, with 11 bases aligning to TRBD1. CDR3 size: 17 residues. The junction had 13 bases not matched to a gene; V was cut back by 5 bases and J by 6 bases. CDR1 is SGHAT, CDR2 FQNNGV, per germline. The DNA for the CDR3 is TGTGCCAGCAGCAACGTCGTAGGGACAGGGGGATCGGATACGCAGTATTTT. Its protein is CASSNVVGTGGSDTQYF.

The gene calls are TRBV10-3 and TRBJ1-2, with D perhaps TRBD1 (5 bases). This CDR3 contains 14 residues. V was trimmed by 6 bases and J by 3 bases, leaving 14 bases between them. Looked up from germline, CDR1 is ENHRY and CDR2 is SYGVKD. DNA for the CDR3: TGTGCCATCAGGCCTCAGGGCGCGGACTATGGCTACACCTTC. It translates to CAIRPQGADYGYTF.

With regard to this clone: Other DNA variants within this sample encode the same CDR3. The CDR3 reads CASSSADTQYF. CDR3 in DNA: TGTGCCAGCAGCTCGGCGGATACGCAGTATTTT. V usage is TRBV7-9 and J usage is TRBJ2-3; D unresolved. Trimming left V 4 bases short and J 6 bases short, with 5 bases between. The CDR3 loop spans 11 amino acids. Germline V gene data show CDR1 as SEHNR and CDR2 as FQNEAQ (reference sequence).

This chain connects TRBV30 to TRBJ1-2; D not resolved. From germline, CDR1 is GTSNPN and CDR2 SVGIG (reference sequence). Trimming cost V 3 bases and J 0 bases, with 14 bases left between them. CDR3 length: 15 amino acids. The CDR3 bases are TGTGCCTGGAGCGGGGAGGGCCTAACTAACTATGGCTACACCTTC. Its protein product is CAWSGEGLTNYGYTF.

This chain connects TRBV6-6 to TRBJ1-2, with TRBD1 as a possible D gene (5 bases). This CDR3 has 14 amino acids. Per germline, CDR1 MNHNY and CDR2 SVGAGI (reference sequence). V gave up 5 bases and J gave up 4 bases, with 14 bases separating them. Here the CDR3 DNA reads TGTGCCAGCAGTCCCTTGGGGCCGCGCTATGGCTACACCTTC. It is translated as CASSPLGPRYGYTF.

The chain employs TRBV7-9 and TRBJ2-7, with 9 bases fitting TRBD2. CDR3 length: 16 amino acids. The ends lost 5 bases at V and 2 bases at J; junction bases unmatched: 10. Germline loops: CDR1 SEHNR, CDR2 FQNEAQ (reference sequence). This chain's CDR3 is CASSRIIAGVTYEQYF. The DNA for the CDR3 is TGTGCCAGCAGCCGCATTATAGCGGGAGTTACCTACGAGCAGTACTTC.

This chain connects TRBV5-1 to TRBJ1-1, with D hard to call. Germline values: CDR1 SGHRS, CDR2 YFSETQ. V was pared by 5 bases and J by 1 base, with 9 bases between. The CDR3 is 13 amino acids. The DNA of the CDR3 is TGCGCCAGCAGTTATAACAAGAACACTGAAGCTTTCTTT. This translates into CASSYNKNTEAFF.

V is TRBV19 and J is TRBJ2-5; perhaps D is TRBD1 or TRBD2 (5 bases each). V lost 6 bases and J lost 2, with 13 bases in between. This CDR3 region has 14 residues. The V gene's germline CDR1 is LNHDA and CDR2 SQIVND (reference sequence). CDR3 in DNA: TGTGCCAGTAGGCCGGGACCTCTGCAAGAGACCCAGTACTTC. Translated, it gives CASRPGPLQETQYF.

On this clone: Other nucleotide sequences in the sample specify the same CDR3. The rearrangement links TRBV19 to TRBJ2-5, with D hard to call. Germline V CDR1 and CDR2: LNHDA, SQIVND (reference sequence). This CDR3 is built from 11 residues. Trimming shortened V by 3 bases and J by 8 bases, and 7 bases separated the two germline ends. The CDR3 region has the DNA TGTGCCAGTAGTATTCAAGGTACCCAGTACTTC. This codes for CASSIQGTQYF.

The J gene is TRBJ2-1, the V gene TRBV29-1, with 7 positions matching TRBD2. The CDR3 consists of 19 residues. CDR1 and CDR2 (germline): SQVTM, ANQGSEA. V lost 0 bases and J lost 4; bases outside the gene matches: 18. The CDR3 DNA reads as TGCAGCGTTGAAGATCCCCCCATAAACCGGGACTACCATTACAATGAGCAGTTCTTC. Its protein product is CSVEDPPINRDYHYNEQFF.

The gene calls are TRBV7-6 and TRBJ2-2; TRBD2 agrees at 12 bases. The CDR3 covers 16 residues. Germline V gene sequence: CDR1 SGHVS, CDR2 FNYEAQ. V was clipped by 3 bases and J by 8 bases; unmatched bases: 7. As DNA, the CDR3 is TGTGCCAGCAGCTTTGAACTAGCGGGAGGTCCAGGGGAGCTGTTTTTT. It yields the protein CASSFELAGGPGELFF.

This clone has just one count. The chain has TRBV7-2 and TRBJ2-7, with TRBD1 identical over 9 bases. Germline values: CDR1 SGHTA, CDR2 FQGNSA. With V trimmed by 5 bases and J by 2 bases, 7 bases remained unmatched. The length of the CDR3 is 15 residues. CDR3 sequence: CASSRNRDRAYEQYF. As DNA, the CDR3 is TGTGCCAGCAGCCGCAACCGGGACAGGGCCTACGAGCAGTACTTC.

CDR3 coding DNA: TGTGCCAGCGGAACCCGGGACAGGGGCTACGAGCAGTACTTC. Its translation is CASGTRDRGYEQYF. This sequence joins TRBV6-1 and TRBJ2-7, with 10 bases aligning to TRBD1. J gave up 3 bases and V 8 bases, and 7 bases lay outside the gene matches. Per germline, CDR1 MNHNS and CDR2 SASEGT. The CDR3 spans 14 residues.

With regard to this clone: The sample has other DNA sequences that encode this CDR3 too. The chain has TRBV18 and TRBJ1-2, with a weak D call TRBD1 (6 bases). V lost 4 bases to trimming and J lost 5 bases, with 11 bases between them. The CDR3 has 13 residues. Germline CDR1 and CDR2: KGHSH and LQKENI. The DNA for the CDR3 is TGTGCCAGCTCACATAGGGACAATTATGGCTACACCTTC. This codes for CASSHRDNYGYTF.

V is TRBV10-1 and J is TRBJ2-2; perhaps TRBD2 as D (5 bases). V was clipped by 3 bases and J by 2 bases, with 16 bases between them. Germline CDR1 WNHNN, CDR2 SYGVQD (reference sequence). CDR3 length: 17 residues. The CDR3 nucleotides are TGCGCCAGCAGTGATCTGGATGCGGGCATAAACACCGGGGAGCTGTTTTTT. Amino acids: CASSDLDAGINTGELFF.